This T cell receptor (beta chain) was sequenced in a study of T cell changes during pregnancy in multiple sclerosis. J was trimmed by 4 bases and V by 5 bases; bases with no gene match: 18. The CDR3 is 18 amino acids. Sequencing used immunoSEQ multiplex PCR; TCRdb keeps in-frame clones, though not all of them. Among about 31,000 clones listed, 88% were seen once. In this sample, this clone turned up a few times. The chain employs TRBV23-1 and TRBJ2-5; TRBD1 agrees at 8 bases. TRBV23-1 is treated as an ORF (open reading frame) with a function not yet certain. This clonotype originated in a female donor in good health, enrolled as a control in a pregnancy study. The material sequenced was CD4+ T cells from peripheral blood mononuclear cells, taken in the first trimester of pregnancy. The CDR3: CASSRLPLPTGERETQYF. CDR3 in DNA: TGCGCCAGCAGTAGACTCCCCCTCCCGACAGGGGAGAGAGAGACCCAGTACTTC.